This TCR beta chain was documented in a study of blood T cell repertoires in COVID-19. Study information: Sources were T cells, B-cell-depleted T cells, or PBMCs; the material itself was cDNA or gDNA.

Authors' data handling: It was from reference gene primer amplification that nucleated cell counts were estimated. The table came from immunoSEQ multiplex PCR; TCRdb's copy has only in-frame clones and leaves some out. The V and J calls and clone size come from that table; D and trimming were worked out from the DNA. In the table there are about 100,000 clones, 85% to 95% of which are singletons. Material: peripheral blood. This TCR derives from a man aged 50-59 years with active COVID-19.

This CDR3 is CASRLTGYSNYGYTF. In nucleotides, the CDR3 is TGTGCCAGCAGATTAACAGGCTATTCTAACTATGGCTACACCTTC. The J gene is TRBJ1-2, the V gene TRBV6-5; weak D call: TRBD1 (5 bases). Germline CDR1 is MNHEY and CDR2 is SVGAGI. V shed 6 bases and J shed 0 bases, with 14 bases lying between them. The CDR3 totals 15 residues.